A selection of T cell receptor beta chains follows, all from one sample in a study of CD8+ T cells in alopecia areata. TCRdb keeps only in-frame clones here, not all; method: immunoSEQ multiplex PCR. The sample lists some 150,000 clones; about three fifths were seen once. What was sequenced was CD8+ T cells sorted from blood. These receptors were collected from a human donor in good health. Each CDR3 is given with its conserved first and last residue. A D gene is named only where the DNA matches it firmly. Clone size, where shown, is once, few, many, or a class for clones that have expanded.

size: once
D: TRBD1
J: TRBJ1-1
V: TRBV19
DNA: TGTGCCAGTAGTATGGGGACAGGGAACACTGAAGCTTTCTTT
CDR3: CASSMGTGNTEAFF

size: medium-sized
D: TRBD2
J: TRBJ2-1
V: TRBV9
DNA: TGTGCCAGCAGCGCCGGTTCGGGACTAGCGGGCAATGAGCAGTTCTTC
CDR3: CASSAGSGLAGNEQFF

size: -
D: -
J: TRBJ1-1
V: TRBV5-6
DNA: TGTGCCAGCAGAAACACAGGAGTCGCTGAAGCTTTCTTT
CDR3: CASRNTGVAEAFF

size: few
D: -
J: TRBJ2-4
V: TRBV29-1
DNA: TGCAGCGTTGAAGGCCGTGGTGACTCGCGGTCCAAAAACATTCAGTACTTC
CDR3: CSVEGRGDSRSKNIQYF

size: few
D: -
J: TRBJ2-1
V: TRBV6-5
DNA: TGTGCCAGCAGTTACTCGAGGGGGGCCTACAATGAGCAGTTCTTC
CDR3: CASSYSRGAYNEQFF

size: -
D: TRBD1
J: TRBJ2-7
V: TRBV27
DNA: TGTGCCAGCAGTTTAAGCGCAGGGGGAATAGACTACGAGCAGTACTTC
CDR3: CASSLSAGGIDYEQYF

size: few
D: -
J: TRBJ1-2
V: TRBV11-2
DNA: TGTGCCAGCAGCTTAGCCCCGCGGGGCTACACCTTC
CDR3: CASSLAPRGYTF

size: -
D: TRBD1
J: TRBJ1-1
V: TRBV27
DNA: TGTGCCAGCAGTTGGGACAGGGGATTGAACACTGAAGCTTTCTTT
CDR3: CASSWDRGLNTEAFF

size: -
D: TRBD1
J: TRBJ1-1
V: TRBV9
DNA: TGTGCCAGCAGCGAGGGGTGGACAGGGATGGGCACTGAAGCTTTCTTT
CDR3: CASSEGWTGMGTEAFF

size: -
D: TRBD1
J: TRBJ2-1
V: TRBV11-2
DNA: TGTGCCAGCAGCAAGGGACAGGGAGGGGGCAATGAGCAGTTCTTC
CDR3: CASSKGQGGGNEQFF

size: once
D: TRBD1
J: TRBJ2-3
V: TRBV29-1
DNA: TGCAGCGTTGAAGGGGGACAGGGGTCAGATACGCAGTATTTT
CDR3: CSVEGGQGSDTQYF

size: -
D: -
J: TRBJ1-2
V: TRBV5-6
DNA: TGTGCCAGCAGCTTGGAGACAGTCTATGGCTACACCTTC
CDR3: CASSLETVYGYTF

size: -
D: -
J: TRBJ2-5
V: TRBV11-2
DNA: TGTGCCAGCAGCTTAGTTGTCGGAGAAGAGACCCAGTACTTC
CDR3: CASSLVVGEETQYF

size: -
D: -
J: TRBJ2-1
V: TRBV7-2
DNA: TGTGCCAGCAGCCCGTCGTCCCCTCCCGTCAATGAGCAGTTCTTC
CDR3: CASSPSSPPVNEQFF

size: -
D: -
J: TRBJ2-6
V: TRBV5-6
DNA: -
CDR3: CASSSSSGSGANVLTF

size: -
D: TRBD1
J: TRBJ1-1
V: TRBV5-1
DNA: TGCGCCAGCAGTTTTTACGTCGGACAGGGCGAGAACACTGAAGCTTTCTTT
CDR3: CASSFYVGQGENTEAFF

size: -
D: -
J: TRBJ2-7
V: TRBV4-2
DNA: TGTGCCAGCAGCCCTTCAGGGGCAGAAAAGTACTTC
CDR3: CASSPSGAEKYF

size: -
D: TRBD2
J: TRBJ2-7
V: TRBV7-8
DNA: TGTGCCAGCAGCTTAGGGGCGGGAGTCGGCTACGAGCAGTACTTC
CDR3: CASSLGAGVGYEQYF

size: -
D: -
J: TRBJ2-7
V: TRBV19
DNA: TGTGCCAGTAGTATTACTGGGGGGAACTACGAGCAGTACTTC
CDR3: CASSITGGNYEQYF